These 17 T cell receptor beta chains originate from one sample sequenced in a study of cytomegalovirus exposure and HLA in healthy donors. PCR involved 60 Vbeta and 13 Jbeta primers. TCRdb's copy holds only in-frame clones and misses some; the assay was immunoSEQ multiplex PCR. The sample consists of approximately 120,000 clones, 65% to 80% of them appearing once. Source material: PBMCs. Receptors originate from a woman in her 40s in good health and CMV-seropositive.

The V call is TRBV2, the J call TRBJ2-1, with D hard to call. Germline CDR1 and CDR2: SNHLY and FYNNEI. CDR3 length: 10 amino acids. V was shortened by 7 bases and J by 7 bases, with 5 bases between the two germline ends. CDR3 coding DNA: TGTGCCAGCACTCGTAATGAGCAGTTCTTC. Amino acid sequence: CASTRNEQFF.

The rearrangement joins TRBV7-8 to TRBJ1-2; TRBD1 aligns across 7 bases. Unmatched junction bases numbered 1, after V lost 5 bases and J lost 1 base. The germline V gene encodes CDR1 SGHVS and CDR2 FQNEAQ. The CDR3 has 13 residues. The CDR3: CASSRDSNYGYTF. CDR3 bases: TGTGCCAGCAGCAGGGACAGTAACTATGGCTACACCTTC.

Within the sample, this clone is medium-sized (0.01 to 0.1%). This chain uses TRBV4-1 with TRBJ1-1; the D is unclear. V was cut by 0 bases and J by 1 base, with 12 bases left in between. There are 16 residues in the CDR3. Germline V CDR1 and CDR2: MGHRA, YSYEKL. The CDR3 spells CASSQEASGRNTEAFF. The DNA of the CDR3 is TGCGCCAGCAGCCAAGAAGCGTCCGGCAGGAACACTGAAGCTTTCTTT.

The chain couples TRBV27 to TRBJ2-3; TRBD2 aligns across 11 bases. V gave up 4 bases and J gave up 3 bases; unmatched junction bases: 6. This CDR3 has 16 amino acids. Germline V gene data show CDR1 as MNHEY and CDR2 as SMNVEV (reference sequence). CDR3 region: CASSSLTSGRTDTQYF. For the CDR3, the DNA is TGTGCCAGCAGTTCCCTAACTAGCGGGAGAACAGATACGCAGTATTTT.

This clone has just a few counts. The chain links TRBV6-5 to TRBJ2-1; D unclear. CDR3 length: 12 residues. V lost 0 bases and J 10 bases, leaving 7 bases between the germline ends. CDR1 and CDR2 (germline): MNHEY, SVGAGI. The CDR3 sequence: CASSYSNQEQFF. CDR3 nucleotide sequence: TGTGCCAGCAGTTACTCGAATCAGGAGCAGTTCTTC.

The CDR3 DNA is TGCGCCAGCAGCCAATACAGGGCGCCTAATGAAAAACTGTTTTTT. This encodes CASSQYRAPNEKLFF. This chain links TRBV4-1 with TRBJ1-4, with a possible D match to TRBD1 (6 bases). This CDR3 has 15 residues. Deletions cut 2 bases from V and 3 bases from J, with 10 bases between. Germline CDR1 reads MGHRA; CDR2 reads YSYEKL.

This CDR3 is CASKGPGESPAQFF. In nucleotides, the CDR3 is TGTGCCAGCAAGGGTCCAGGGGAGTCCCCCGCGCAGTTCTTC. This rearrangement joins TRBV6-5 to TRBJ2-1; D perhaps matches TRBD1 (6 bases). Trimming removed 7 bases at V and 12 bases at J, with 22 bases between. The CDR3 has 14 residues. Germline CDR1 reads MNHEY; CDR2 reads SVGAGI.

The V and J genes are TRBV29-1 and TRBJ2-5, with a tentative D call TRBD1 (5 bases). CDR3 length: 13 residues. In germline, CDR1 is SQVTM, CDR2 ANQGSEA. The ends were cut back, 4 bases at V and 5 bases at J, with 14 bases in the middle. DNA for the CDR3: TGCAGCGTTGGCCCTACAGGCCCGGAGACCCAGTACTTC. Protein sequence: CSVGPTGPETQYF.

The V and J genes are TRBV19 and TRBJ2-1, with 8 bases fitting TRBD2. Germline V gives CDR1 LNHDA, CDR2 SQIVND (reference sequence). The V and J ends lost 8 bases and 0 bases, in that order; junction bases with no gene match: 6. This CDR3 has 15 amino acids. CDR3 sequence (DNA): TGTGCCAGTGGACCCAGCGGGAGCTCCTACAATGAGCAGTTCTTC. As protein: CASGPSGSSYNEQFF.

The CDR3 here is CAWGGGSYTGELFF. CDR3 sequence (DNA): TGTGCCTGGGGAGGGGGCTCGTACACCGGGGAGCTGTTTTTT. The genes are TRBV30 and TRBJ2-2; D may be TRBD1 (7 bases). The CDR3 loop spans 14 amino acids. Germline CDR1 reads GTSNPN; CDR2 reads SVGIG (reference sequence). V gave up 5 bases and J gave up 3 bases, with 13 bases separating them.

This sequence joins TRBV6-1 and TRBJ2-7; 10 nucleotides align to TRBD1. The ends lost 7 bases at V and 7 bases at J; junction bases unmatched: 10. This CDR3 is built from 14 residues. Germline V gives CDR1 MNHNS, CDR2 SASEGT. The CDR3: CASTLDRGRGEQYF. The CDR3 nucleotides are TGTGCCAGCACCCTAGACAGGGGGCGCGGTGAGCAGTACTTC.

A few counts support this clone. The rearrangement joins TRBV2 to TRBJ2-5; 11 bases agree with TRBD2. The CDR3 is made up of 17 amino acids. J lost 4 bases, V lost 5 bases, and 12 bases had no gene match. The germline V gene has CDR1 SNHLY and CDR2 FYNNEI. CDR3 sequence: CASSPGLAVAIGETQYF. CDR3 nucleotide sequence: TGTGCCAGCAGTCCGGGACTAGCGGTCGCTATTGGAGAGACCCAGTACTTC.

This chain connects TRBV10-2 to TRBJ2-7; D ambiguous. CDR1 is WSHSY, CDR2 SAAADI, per germline. Trimming removed 3 bases at V and 2 bases at J, with 8 bases between. The CDR3 consists of 13 residues. DNA for the CDR3: TGCGCCAGCAGTGACAGTCTGACCTACGAGCAGTACTTC. It yields the protein CASSDSLTYEQYF.

The chain couples TRBV13 to TRBJ2-7, with 7 nucleotides matching TRBD2. CDR3 length: 15 residues. The germline V gene has CDR1 PRHDT and CDR2 FYEKMQ (reference sequence). J lost 4 bases, V lost 5 bases, and 11 bases had no gene match. This CDR3 is CASSPVRGSGYEQYF. The CDR3 DNA reads as TGTGCCAGCAGCCCCGTCCGCGGGAGCGGGTACGAGCAGTACTTC.

This rearrangement joins TRBV19 to TRBJ1-5; TRBD1 agrees at 9 bases. The germline V gene encodes CDR1 LNHDA and CDR2 SQIVND (reference sequence). Trimming cost V 3 bases and J 7 bases; bases outside gene matches: 4. This CDR3 region has 14 residues. The DNA of the CDR3 is TGTGCCAGTAGTATCGGGACAGGGAGACAGCCCCAGCATTTT. Residues: CASSIGTGRQPQHF.

Remarks on this clone: At one end the junction does not follow the germline gene, possibly because of a read error. The CDR3 sequence is CASSPTRTYMDRGHF. In DNA form, the CDR3 reads TGTGCCAGCAGTCCAACCCGGACGTACATGGATAGGGGGCACTTC. The rearrangement uses TRBV27 and TRBJ2-5; 7 positions agree with TRBD1. This CDR3 has 15 amino acids. Germline-derived CDR1 and CDR2 are MNHEY and SMNVEV (reference sequence).

This clone was seen only a few times. V usage is TRBV2 and J usage is TRBJ2-7; maybe TRBD2 (6 bases). V gave up 11 bases and J gave up 7 bases, with 18 bases separating them. The CDR3 covers 12 residues. CDR1 is SNHLY and CDR2 is FYNNEI in the germline V gene. The CDR3 bases are TGTGCCTATCGGCGGGACCCCGGGGAGCAGTACTTC. Translating gives CAYRRDPGEQYF.